This entry lists 20 T cell receptor beta chains sequenced from one sample in a study of cytomegalovirus exposure and HLA in healthy donors. Sequencing used immunoSEQ multiplex PCR; TCRdb keeps in-frame clones, though not all of them. Of roughly 150,000 clones listed, 85% to 90% were seen once; the top ten hold just over 4%. Sequencing was performed on PBMCs. The receptors shown here come from a man aged 18 to 35 in good health and CMV-seropositive.

The chain uses TRBV11-2 and TRBJ2-7; TRBD2 aligns across 8 bases. The CDR3 contains 17 residues. Germline assignment: CDR1 SGHAT and CDR2 FQNNGV. The V gene end was trimmed by 3 bases and the J gene end by 2 bases; junction bases not matched to a gene: 12. Here the CDR3 DNA reads TGTGCCAGCAGCTTTTATTACACCGGGACTAGTACCTACGAGCAGTACTTC. It specifies CASSFYYTGTSTYEQYF.

This chain uses TRBV5-6 with TRBJ2-2; possible D gene TRBD2, 5 bases. Trimming took off 2 bases at V and 5 bases at J, with 16 bases between the two ends. The CDR3 totals 16 residues. Germline CDR1 and CDR2: SGHDT and YYEEEE. The CDR3 coding sequence is TGTGCCAGCAGCTTCGTCGGGTTCCGGGGAACCGGGGAGCTGTTTTTT. This codes for CASSFVGFRGTGELFF. Full variable domain (outside the CDR3, taken from reference TRBV5-6 and TRBJ2-2): DAGVTQSPTHLIKTRGQQVTLRCSPKSGHDTVSWYQQALGQGPQFIFQYYEEEERQRGNFPDRFSGHQFPNYSSELNVNALLLGDSALYLCASSFVGFRGTGELFFGEGSRLTVL.

This clone was observed a single time. This chain uses TRBV11-2 with TRBJ1-1; 8 bases match TRBD1. The V segment lost 6 bases and the J segment 3 bases; nucleotides outside the gene matches: 15. The CDR3 runs to 17 residues. CDR1 is SGHAT and CDR2 is FQNNGV in the germline V gene. CDR3 in amino acids: CASRTGQGRSLDTEAFF. The CDR3 DNA reads as TGTGCCAGCAGAACAGGACAGGGAAGGAGCTTGGACACTGAAGCTTTCTTT.

The chain links TRBV28 to TRBJ2-3; the D gene is possibly TRBD1 (5 bases). The CDR3 loop spans 19 amino acids. Between the trimmed V and J ends, which lost 2 bases and 1 base, there was a span of 22 bases. Germline V gives CDR1 MDHEN, CDR2 SYDVKM. The CDR3 spells CASSLELSLTARRTDTQYF. CDR3 DNA: TGTGCCAGCAGTTTAGAGCTCTCTTTGACAGCGAGGCGCACAGATACGCAGTATTTT.

The V call is TRBV5-1, the J call TRBJ2-2; 12 bases align to TRBD2. This CDR3 spans 16 amino acids. V gave up 4 bases and J gave up 5 bases; unmatched junction bases: 6. CDR1 and CDR2 from the germline V gene are SGHRS and YFSETQ. For the CDR3, the DNA is TGCGCCAGCAGCCCTCTAGCGGGAGGGCTAACCGGGGAGCTGTTTTTT. Translation gives CASSPLAGGLTGELFF.

The chain links TRBV29-1 to TRBJ1-2, with TRBD1 identical over 11 bases. Germline assignment: CDR1 SQVTM and CDR2 ANQGSEA. The CDR3 is 15 amino acids. The V segment lost 4 bases and the J segment 6 bases; nucleotides outside the gene matches: 10. CDR3 coding DNA: TGCAGCGTTGGAGTCGGGGGACAGGGGGGTGATGGCTACACCTTC. Translating it yields CSVGVGGQGGDGYTF. The entire variable domain, with the rest obtained from reference TRBV29-1 and TRBJ1-2, is as follows: SAVISQKPSRDICQRGTSLTIQCQVDSQVTMMFWYRQQPGQSLTLIATANQGSEATYESGFVIDKFPISRPNLTFSTLTVSNMSPEDSSIYLCSVGVGGQGGDGYTFGSGTRLTVV.

V gene TRBV2 combines with J gene TRBJ1-5; D unresolved. This CDR3 is built from 12 residues. CDR1 SNHLY and CDR2 FYNNEI come from the germline V gene. V was cut by 3 bases and J by 4 bases, with 4 bases left in between. The CDR3 protein is CASSDSNQPQHF. CDR3 DNA: TGTGCCAGCAGTGACAGTAATCAGCCCCAGCATTTT.

The chain joins TRBV7-8 to TRBJ2-1; the D gene is possibly TRBD2 (6 bases). CDR3 size: 16 residues. Trimming took off 1 base at V and 7 bases at J, with 17 bases between the two ends. CDR1 and CDR2 (germline): SGHVS, FQNEAQ. This chain's CDR3 is CASSLVFGGIGNEQFF. CDR3 nucleotides: TGTGCCAGCAGCTTAGTCTTTGGCGGGATCGGGAATGAGCAGTTCTTC. Based on the CDR3 plus reference TRBV7-8 and TRBJ2-1, the full variable domain is GAGVSQSPRYKVAKRGQDVALRCDPISGHVSLFWYQQALGQGPEFLTYFQNEAQLDKSGLPSDRFFAERPEGSVSTLKIQRTQQEDSAVYLCASSLVFGGIGNEQFFGPGTRLTVL.

The gene calls are TRBV19 and TRBJ1-1, with a weak D call TRBD1 (6 bases). The CDR3 is 12 amino acids. Trimming cost V 8 bases and J 7 bases, with 14 bases left between them. Germline V gene data show CDR1 as LNHDA and CDR2 as SQIVND (reference sequence). This chain's CDR3 is CASDRSPFEAFF. The CDR3 coding sequence is TGTGCCAGTGACAGGAGTCCATTTGAAGCTTTCTTT.

The chain is built from TRBV10-3 and TRBJ2-7; 7 positions agree with TRBD1. V was pared by 8 bases and J by 4 bases, with 8 bases of the junction left unmatched. CDR1 and CDR2 from the germline V gene are ENHRY and SYGVKD. This CDR3 region has 13 residues. The CDR3: CAISDRVGYEQYF. The CDR3, as DNA: TGTGCCATCTCCGACAGGGTCGGGTACGAGCAGTACTTC.

This clone was detected a few times. The rearrangement links TRBV28 to TRBJ2-7, with D possibly matching TRBD1 (5 bases). This CDR3 region has 15 residues. The V end lost 4 bases, the J end lost 0 bases, and 13 bases lay between the germline ends. CDR1 is MDHEN, CDR2 SYDVKM, per germline. The CDR3 region has the DNA TGTGCCAGCAGTTCAGGGTGGTGGAGCTCCTACGAGCAGTACTTC. Amino acid sequence: CASSSGWWSSYEQYF.

The V and J genes are TRBV27 and TRBJ2-3; D might be TRBD2 (6 bases). V was pared by 5 bases and J by 4 bases, with 13 bases between. The CDR3 extends over 14 amino acids. Germline CDR1 reads MNHEY; CDR2 reads SMNVEV (reference sequence). CDR3 amino acids: CASSTGGSPDTQYF. CDR3 sequence (DNA): TGTGCCAGCAGTACAGGAGGGTCTCCAGATACGCAGTATTTT.

V usage is TRBV30 and J usage is TRBJ1-1; possibly TRBD1 for D (6 bases). Trimming pared 3 bases from V and 8 bases from J, leaving 16 bases between. This CDR3 comprises 13 residues. Per germline, CDR1 GTSNPN and CDR2 SVGIG (reference sequence). The CDR3 reads CAWRSLGQGEAFF. The CDR3 DNA reads TGTGCCTGGAGGTCGCTGGGGCAGGGGGAAGCTTTCTTT.

Points on this clone: The junction departs from the called germline gene at one end, perhaps through a read error. This rearrangement joins TRBV6-6 to TRBJ1-1; D remains unclear. The CDR3 contains 14 residues. The germline V gene has CDR1 MNHNY and CDR2 SVGAGI (reference sequence). The CDR3 DNA reads TGTGCCAGCACTTACCTCGCGGTGAACACTGAAGCTTTCTTT. Translating it yields CASTYLAVNTEAFF.

CDR3 bases: TGTGCCAGCAGCTTAATCCAGGGGTCCAATGAGCAGTTCTTC. It yields the protein CASSLIQGSNEQFF. The V call is TRBV11-3, the J call TRBJ2-1, with D possibly being TRBD1 (6 bases). Germline loops: CDR1 SGHNT, CDR2 YENEEA. CDR3 length: 14 amino acids. V was shortened by 2 bases and J by 6 bases, with 11 bases between the two germline ends. The complete variable domain, with remaining parts taken from reference TRBV11-3 and TRBJ2-1, reads EAGVVQSPRYKIIEKKQPVAFWCNPISGHNTLYWYLQNLGQGPELLIRYENEEAVDDSQLPKDRFSAERLKGVDSTLKIQPAELGDSAVYLCASSLIQGSNEQFFGPGTRLTVL.

The rearrangement uses TRBV7-9 and TRBJ2-5; D is possibly TRBD2 (6 bases). Germline-derived CDR1 and CDR2 are SEHNR and FQNEAQ (reference sequence). The CDR3 extends over 13 amino acids. V was cut by 0 bases and J by 7 bases, with 9 bases left in between. This CDR3 reads CASSLAGGGTQYF. The CDR3 DNA is TGTGCCAGCAGCTTAGCGGGGGGTGGGACCCAGTACTTC.

The V call is TRBV9, the J call TRBJ1-2; possible D gene TRBD1, 6 bases. The germline V gene encodes CDR1 SGDLS and CDR2 YYNGEE. This CDR3 is 16 amino acids long. Trimming stripped 2 bases from V and 4 bases from J, with 18 bases between. The CDR3 sequence is CASSVVTPQGGYGYTF. In nucleotides, the CDR3 is TGTGCCAGCAGCGTCGTAACGCCACAGGGTGGCTATGGCTACACCTTC.

V gene TRBV6-5 combines with J gene TRBJ1-4; D might be TRBD1 (6 bases). V lost 7 bases and J lost 14, with 23 bases in between. This CDR3 has 14 amino acids. Germline lookup yields CDR1 MNHEY and CDR2 SVGAGI. This CDR3 is CASTLNQGLGGLFF. CDR3 DNA: TGTGCCAGCACCCTTAACCAGGGGCTCGGTGGTCTGTTTTTT.

The chain is built from TRBV18 and TRBJ1-5, with D perhaps matching TRBD1 (5 bases). Trimming took off 0 bases at V and 2 bases at J, with 14 bases between the two ends. The CDR3 runs to 17 residues. Per germline, CDR1 KGHSH and CDR2 LQKENI. The CDR3 loop reads CASSPPGRAKGNQPQHF. The CDR3 nucleotides read TGTGCCAGCTCACCACCGGGCAGGGCGAAGGGCAATCAGCCCCAGCATTTT.

The chain employs TRBV28 and TRBJ2-6; 8 nucleotides match TRBD1. Unmatched junction bases numbered 4, after V lost 5 bases and J lost 4 bases. This CDR3 has 15 amino acids. Germline V gives CDR1 MDHEN, CDR2 SYDVKM. CDR3 DNA: TGTGCCAGCAGTCTGCAGGGGGCCGGGGCCAACGTCCTGACTTTC. It yields the protein CASSLQGAGANVLTF.